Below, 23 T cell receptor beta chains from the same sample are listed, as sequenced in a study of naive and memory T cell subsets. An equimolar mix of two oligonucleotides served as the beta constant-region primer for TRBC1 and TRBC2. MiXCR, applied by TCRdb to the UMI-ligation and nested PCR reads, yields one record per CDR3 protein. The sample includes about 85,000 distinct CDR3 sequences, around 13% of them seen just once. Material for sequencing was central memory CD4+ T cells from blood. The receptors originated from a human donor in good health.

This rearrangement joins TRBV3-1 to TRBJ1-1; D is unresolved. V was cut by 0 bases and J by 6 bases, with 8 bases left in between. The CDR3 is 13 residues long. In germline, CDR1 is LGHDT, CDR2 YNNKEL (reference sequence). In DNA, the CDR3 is TGTGCCAGCAGCCAAGATATGAAGTCTGAAGCTTTCTTT. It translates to CASSQDMKSEAFF. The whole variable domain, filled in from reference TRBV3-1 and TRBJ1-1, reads DTAVSQTPKYLVTQMGNDKSIKCEQNLGHDTMYWYKQDSKKFLKIMFSYNNKELIINETVPNRFSPKSPDKAHLNLHINSLELGDSAVYFCASSQDMKSEAFFGQGTRLTVV.

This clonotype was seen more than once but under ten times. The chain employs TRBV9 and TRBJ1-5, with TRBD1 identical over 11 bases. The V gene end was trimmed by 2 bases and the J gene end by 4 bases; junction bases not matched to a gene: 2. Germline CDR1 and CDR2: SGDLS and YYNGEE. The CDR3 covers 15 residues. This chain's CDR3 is CASSVGQGGNQPQHF. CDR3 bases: TGTGCCAGCAGCGTGGGACAGGGGGGAAATCAGCCCCAGCATTTT.

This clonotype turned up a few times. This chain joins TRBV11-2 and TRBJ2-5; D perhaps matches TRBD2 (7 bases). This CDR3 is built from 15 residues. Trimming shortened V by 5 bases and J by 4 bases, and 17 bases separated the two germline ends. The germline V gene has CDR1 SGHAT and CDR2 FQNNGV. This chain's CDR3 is CASSVGGGAPETQYF. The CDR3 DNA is TGTGCCAGCAGCGTCGGTGGGGGGGCGCCAGAGACCCAGTACTTC.

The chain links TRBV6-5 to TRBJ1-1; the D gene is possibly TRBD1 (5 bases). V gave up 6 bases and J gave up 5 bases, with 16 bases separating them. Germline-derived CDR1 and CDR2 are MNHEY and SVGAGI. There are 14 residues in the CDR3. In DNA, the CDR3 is TGTGCCAGCAGGTCCGGAGGGGCAGGGACTGAAGCTTTCTTT. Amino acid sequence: CASRSGGAGTEAFF.

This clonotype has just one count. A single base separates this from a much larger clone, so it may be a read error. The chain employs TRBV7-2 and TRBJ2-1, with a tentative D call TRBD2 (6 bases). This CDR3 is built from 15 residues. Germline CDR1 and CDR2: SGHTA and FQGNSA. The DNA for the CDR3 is TGTGCCAGCAGCTTCTCGACGACTAGTGGCAATGAGCGGTTCTTC. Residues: CASSFSTTSGNERFF.

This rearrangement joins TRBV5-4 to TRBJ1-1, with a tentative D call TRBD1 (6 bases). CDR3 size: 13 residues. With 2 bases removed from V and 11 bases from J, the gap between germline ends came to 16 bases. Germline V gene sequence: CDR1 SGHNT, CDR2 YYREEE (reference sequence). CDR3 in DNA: TGTGCCAGCAGCTTAGAGGCCCTTGGGGGCGCTTTCTTT. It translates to CASSLEALGGAFF.

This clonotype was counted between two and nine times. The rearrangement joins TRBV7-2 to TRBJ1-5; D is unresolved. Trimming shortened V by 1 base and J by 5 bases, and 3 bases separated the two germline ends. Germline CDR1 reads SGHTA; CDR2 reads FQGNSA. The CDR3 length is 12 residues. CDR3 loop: CASSLGDQPQHF. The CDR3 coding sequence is TGTGCCAGCAGCTTAGGGGATCAGCCCCAGCATTTT.

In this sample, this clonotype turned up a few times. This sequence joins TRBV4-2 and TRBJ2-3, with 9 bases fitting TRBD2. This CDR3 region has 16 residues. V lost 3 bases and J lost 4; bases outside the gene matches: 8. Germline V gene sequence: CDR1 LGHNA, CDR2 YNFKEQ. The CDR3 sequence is CASSQVRAGGPDTQYF. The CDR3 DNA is TGTGCCAGCAGCCAGGTCCGCGCGGGAGGGCCAGATACGCAGTATTTT.

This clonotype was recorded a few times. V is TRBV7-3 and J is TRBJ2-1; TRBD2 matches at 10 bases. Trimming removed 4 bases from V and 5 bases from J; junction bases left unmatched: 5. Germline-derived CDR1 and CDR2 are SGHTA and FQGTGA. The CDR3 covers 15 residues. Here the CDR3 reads CASSSSGSFNNEQFF. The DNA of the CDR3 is TGTGCCAGCAGCTCTAGCGGGAGTTTTAACAATGAGCAGTTCTTC.

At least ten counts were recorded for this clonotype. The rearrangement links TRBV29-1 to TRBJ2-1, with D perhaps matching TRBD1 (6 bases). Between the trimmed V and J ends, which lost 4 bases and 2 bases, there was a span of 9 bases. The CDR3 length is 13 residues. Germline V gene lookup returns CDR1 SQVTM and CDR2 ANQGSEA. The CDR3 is CSVARTAYNEQFF. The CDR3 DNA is TGCAGCGTTGCTAGGACAGCCTACAATGAGCAGTTCTTC.

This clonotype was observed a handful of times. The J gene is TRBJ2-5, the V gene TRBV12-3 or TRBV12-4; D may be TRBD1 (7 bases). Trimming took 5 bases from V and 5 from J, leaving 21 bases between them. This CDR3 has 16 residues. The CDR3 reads CASSQGGVVGGETQYF. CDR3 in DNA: TGTGCCAGCAGTCAGGGGGGAGTGGTCGGTGGGGAGACCCAGTACTTC.

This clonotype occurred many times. CDR3 DNA: TGCAGTGCTAGCCGGGAGACAGAGACCCAGTACTTC. Translated: CSASRETETQYF. J is TRBJ2-5 and V is TRBV20-1; TRBD2 is a possible D gene (6 bases). Germline CDR1 DFQATT, CDR2 SNEGSKA (reference sequence). The CDR3 is 12 residues long. V was clipped by 3 bases and J by 4 bases, with 9 bases between them.

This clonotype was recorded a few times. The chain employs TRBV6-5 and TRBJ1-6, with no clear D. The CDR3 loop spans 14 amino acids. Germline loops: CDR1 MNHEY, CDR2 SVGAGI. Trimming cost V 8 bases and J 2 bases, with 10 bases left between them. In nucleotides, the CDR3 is TGTGCCAGCTTGGGGAGCGCCTATAATTCACCCCTCCACTTT. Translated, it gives CASLGSAYNSPLHF.

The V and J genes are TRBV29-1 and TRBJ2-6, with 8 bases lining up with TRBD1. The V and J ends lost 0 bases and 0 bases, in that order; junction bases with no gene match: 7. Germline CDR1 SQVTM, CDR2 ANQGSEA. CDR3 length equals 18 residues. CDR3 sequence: CSVEEGQEFFSGANVLTF. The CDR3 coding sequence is TGCAGCGTTGAAGAGGGACAGGAATTTTTCTCTGGGGCCAACGTCCTGACTTTC.

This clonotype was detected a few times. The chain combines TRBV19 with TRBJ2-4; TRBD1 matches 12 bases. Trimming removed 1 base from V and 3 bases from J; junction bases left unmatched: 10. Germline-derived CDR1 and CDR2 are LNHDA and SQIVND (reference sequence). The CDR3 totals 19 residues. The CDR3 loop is CASSIGRDRGQGGKNIQYF. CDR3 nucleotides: TGTGCCAGTAGTATAGGCCGGGACAGGGGGCAGGGAGGCAAAAACATTCAGTACTTC.

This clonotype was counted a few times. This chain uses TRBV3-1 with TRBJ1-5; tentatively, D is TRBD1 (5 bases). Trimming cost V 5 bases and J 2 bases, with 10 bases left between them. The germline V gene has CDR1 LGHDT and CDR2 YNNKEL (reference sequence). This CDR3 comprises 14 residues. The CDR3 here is CASSFRGGNQPQHF. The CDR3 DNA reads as TGTGCCAGCAGCTTCCGGGGCGGCAATCAGCCCCAGCATTTT.

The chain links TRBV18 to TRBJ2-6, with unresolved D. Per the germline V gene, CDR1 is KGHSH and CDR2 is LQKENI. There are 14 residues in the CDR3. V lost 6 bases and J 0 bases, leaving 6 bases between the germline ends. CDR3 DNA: TGTGCCAGCTCCTGGGACTCTGGGGCCAACGTCCTGACTTTC. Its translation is CASSWDSGANVLTF.

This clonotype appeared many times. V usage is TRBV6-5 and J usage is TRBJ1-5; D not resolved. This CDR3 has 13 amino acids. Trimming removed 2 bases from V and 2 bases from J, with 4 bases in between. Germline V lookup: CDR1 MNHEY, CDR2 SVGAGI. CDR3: CASSYDGNQPQHF. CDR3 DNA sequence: TGTGCCAGCAGTTACGACGGCAATCAGCCCCAGCATTTT.

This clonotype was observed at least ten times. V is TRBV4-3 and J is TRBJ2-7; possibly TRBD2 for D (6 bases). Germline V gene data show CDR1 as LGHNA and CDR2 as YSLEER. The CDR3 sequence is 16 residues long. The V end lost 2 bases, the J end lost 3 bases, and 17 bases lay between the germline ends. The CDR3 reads CASSQYYGSEGYEQYF. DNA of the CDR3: TGCGCCAGCAGCCAATACTACGGGAGTGAGGGCTACGAGCAGTACTTC.

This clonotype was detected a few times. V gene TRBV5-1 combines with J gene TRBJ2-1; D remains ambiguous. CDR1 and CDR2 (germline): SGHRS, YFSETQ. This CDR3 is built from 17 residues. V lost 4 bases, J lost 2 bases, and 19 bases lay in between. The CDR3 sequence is CASSLRTSKVPYNEQFF. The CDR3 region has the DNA TGCGCCAGCAGCCTCCGGACCTCCAAGGTACCCTACAATGAGCAGTTCTTC.

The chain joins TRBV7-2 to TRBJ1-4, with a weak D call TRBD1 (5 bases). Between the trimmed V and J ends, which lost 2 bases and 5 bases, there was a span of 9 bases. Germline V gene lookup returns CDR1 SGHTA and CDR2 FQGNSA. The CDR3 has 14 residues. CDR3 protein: CASSLQGINEKLFF. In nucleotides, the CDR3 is TGTGCCAGCAGCTTACAGGGTATCAATGAAAAACTGTTTTTT.

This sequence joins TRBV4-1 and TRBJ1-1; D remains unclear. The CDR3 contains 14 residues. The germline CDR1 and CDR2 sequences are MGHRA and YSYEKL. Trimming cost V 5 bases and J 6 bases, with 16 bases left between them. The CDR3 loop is CASSSGGDNPEAFF. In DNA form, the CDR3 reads TGCGCCAGCAGCTCAGGTGGGGATAACCCTGAAGCTTTCTTT.

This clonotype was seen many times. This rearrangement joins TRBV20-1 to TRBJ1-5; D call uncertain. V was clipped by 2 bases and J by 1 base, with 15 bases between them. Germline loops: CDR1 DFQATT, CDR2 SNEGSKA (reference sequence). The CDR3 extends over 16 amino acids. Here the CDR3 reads CSARPLDWYSNQPQHF. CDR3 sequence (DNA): TGCAGTGCTAGACCCCTCGACTGGTACAGCAATCAGCCCCAGCATTTT.